This is a list of T cell receptor beta chains from one sample in a study of blood T cell repertoires in COVID-19. Here immunoSEQ multiplex PCR was the method, and the copy in TCRdb shows in-frame clones only, minus some. The sample shows tens of thousands of clones, 60% to 80% of them seen only once. Source material: peripheral blood. Receptors were obtained from a woman aged 70-85 years with acute or convalescent COVID-19. Both conserved end residues are part of each CDR3.

TRBV21-1	TRBJ1-2	CASSKVGQVYGYTF
TRBV7-2	TRBJ2-3	CASSFRGGADTQYF
TRBV27	TRBJ1-2	CASRGDSAIYGYTF
TRBV20-1	TRBJ2-1	CSARDLVAEFF
TRBV3-1/TRBV3-2	TRBJ2-2	CASSQDLGELFF
TRBV12-3/TRBV12-4	TRBJ1-1	CASRLSTEAFF
TRBV6-2/TRBV6-3	TRBJ1-1	CASTPPKTVRLTEAFF
TRBV28	TRBJ2-3	CASHTSGGGTDTQYF
TRBV10-3	TRBJ1-3	CAISPSQNSGNTIYF
TRBV15	TRBJ1-5	CATSRGGTIDQPQHF
TRBV5-4	TRBJ2-1	CASNGLAGGEQFF
TRBV5-4	TRBJ2-2	CASSLVREGPGELFF
TRBV28	TRBJ1-4	CASRPTGPGEKLFF
TRBV29-1	TRBJ2-6	CSVPGQGGSGANVLTF
TRBV7-2	TRBJ1-2	CASSWSDRGAGGYTF
TRBV10-3	TRBJ2-5	CAISEQGAGVGKTQYF
TRBV14	TRBJ1-1	CASSLNPGQGPNTEAFF
TRBV5-8	TRBJ1-5	CASSPVGGGYSNQPQHF
TRBV9	TRBJ1-5	CASSNRGDQPQHF
TRBV3-1/TRBV3-2	TRBJ2-7	CASSQGGGGQREQYF
TRBV29-1	TRBJ1-1	CSVGGANEAFF
TRBV7-6	TRBJ1-3	CASSLGGLTGTRNTIYF
TRBV28	TRBJ1-5	CASTVGVVNQPQHF
TRBV28	TRBJ1-4	CASSLTPRTGGDEKLFF
TRBV28	TRBJ2-2	CASGLPNTGELFF
TRBV5-6	TRBJ1-2	CASSSGQGRGYGYTF
TRBV28	TRBJ1-1	CASSLQGVAFF
TRBV7-3	TRBJ2-5	CASSLGGTQETQYF
TRBV2	TRBJ2-3	CASSVSQNPTDTQYF
TRBV28	TRBJ1-3	CASTYPRDMSSGNTIYF
TRBV27	TRBJ2-3	CASSFGRALNTQYF
TRBV24-1	TRBJ2-1	CATSPSGAGNEQFF
TRBV6-6	TRBJ2-7	CASSPGLYEQYF
TRBV5-1	TRBJ2-7	CASSMDRGEQYF
TRBV28	TRBJ1-4	CASRRPGQGLLELFF
TRBV7-6	TRBJ2-5	CASSTLAGGLQETQYF
TRBV9	TRBJ2-1	CASSVFGGLAGTEQFF
TRBV28	TRBJ2-7	CASSLGRLAGPPTKYEQYF
TRBV5-1	TRBJ2-7	CASSLAGGLYEQYF
TRBV7-9	TRBJ1-1	CASSLARENTEAFF
TRBV7-3	TRBJ2-3	CASSLRRTDTQYF
TRBV5-6	TRBJ2-7	CASSFGAVPYEQYF
TRBV27	TRBJ1-2	CASSLMGQGEDYGYTF
TRBV7-7	TRBJ1-1	CASSQGVNTEAFF
TRBV4-1	TRBJ2-5	CASSLGSGGGQETQYF
TRBV11-3	TRBJ2-1	CASSRQGAGGQGNEQFF
TRBV27	TRBJ1-6	CASSLTIRGRSPLHF
TRBV7-3	TRBJ2-3	CASSSPLSDTQYF
TRBV6-5	TRBJ1-6	CASRTTGSYNSPLHF
TRBV6-5	TRBJ2-2	CASTHRRGRTGELFF
TRBV2	TRBJ2-5	CASSFMGQALQETQYF
TRBV4-2	TRBJ2-1	CASSPFQAGYNEQFF
TRBV3-1/TRBV3-2	TRBJ2-3	CASSQANSGVTDTQYF
TRBV5-6	TRBJ1-1	CASSLGQGLGEAFF
TRBV6-2/TRBV6-3	TRBJ2-1	CASSYTSEAYNEQFF
TRBV5-1	TRBJ2-6	CASSLNSEGSGANVLTF
TRBV9	TRBJ1-3	CASSVDLRGNTIYF
TRBV6-5	TRBJ2-2	CASRTGGSGGELFF